These 27 T cell receptor beta chains originate from one sample sequenced in a study of a mutant IDH1 vaccine in newly diagnosed glioma. Only in-frame clones appear in the TCRdb table, and some are missing; sequencing was by immunoSEQ multiplex PCR. The sample includes 75,000 to 80,000 clones, 85% of them seen just once. No antigen has been assigned to these receptors. As for time point: week 23, last vaccination. Mutant IDH1 20-mer peptide, at 300 ug, made up each vaccine dose, with topical imiquimod. Here the sequenced sample was PBMCs, taken from a glioma patient whose treatment included an IDH1 peptide vaccine. These receptors came from a woman between 50 and 59 years old with glioma.

The chain uses TRBV19 and TRBJ2-1; D is ambiguous. This CDR3 comprises 12 residues. V lost 4 bases to trimming and J lost 4 bases, with 5 bases between them. Germline CDR1 is LNHDA and CDR2 is SQIVND (reference sequence). As DNA, the CDR3 is TGTGCCAGTAGTAATCCATACAATGAGCAGTTCTTC. Amino acid sequence: CASSNPYNEQFF.

The chain couples TRBV11-3 to TRBJ2-5; 12 bases agree with TRBD2. Unmatched junction bases numbered 8, after V lost 4 bases and J lost 5 bases. The CDR3 is 16 amino acids. Germline V gene data show CDR1 as SGHNT and CDR2 as YENEEA. This CDR3 is CASSSLAGGREETQYF. The CDR3 DNA reads as TGTGCCAGCAGCTCTCTAGCGGGAGGGCGGGAGGAGACCCAGTACTTC. Full variable domain (outside the CDR3, taken from reference TRBV11-3 and TRBJ2-5): EAGVVQSPRYKIIEKKQPVAFWCNPISGHNTLYWYLQNLGQGPELLIRYENEEAVDDSQLPKDRFSAERLKGVDSTLKIQPAELGDSAVYLCASSSLAGGREETQYFGPGTRLLVL.

The CDR3 DNA reads TGTGCCAGCAGGGTAAGCCGAGGGACTAGCTTCTACGAGCAGTACTTC. Its protein product is CASRVSRGTSFYEQYF. J is TRBJ2-7 and V is TRBV27; TRBD2 matches at 9 bases. This CDR3 comprises 16 residues. Germline-derived CDR1 and CDR2 are MNHEY and SMNVEV (reference sequence). The V segment lost 6 bases and the J segment 3 bases; nucleotides outside the gene matches: 12.

The chain employs TRBV29-1 and TRBJ2-7; 10 bases are a match to TRBD2. CDR1 and CDR2 (germline): SQVTM, ANQGSEA. This CDR3 is built from 14 residues. V shed 3 bases and J 4 bases; nucleotides not matched to a gene: 6. The DNA for the CDR3 is TGCAGCGTTGAGGATAGCGGGGGGTTATACGAGCAGTACTTC. This translates into CSVEDSGGLYEQYF.

This chain uses TRBV30 with TRBJ2-2, with TRBD1 matching over 11 bases. The CDR3 is made up of 14 amino acids. After removal of 4 bases from V and 8 bases from J, the junction contained 6 bases not matched to a gene. Germline CDR1 and CDR2: GTSNPN and SVGIG (reference sequence). CDR3 protein: CAWIGDRGIGELFF. CDR3 sequence (DNA): TGTGCCTGGATTGGGGACAGGGGGATTGGGGAGCTGTTTTTT.

The gene calls are TRBV7-2 and TRBJ2-7; no clear D. Germline V gene lookup returns CDR1 SGHTA and CDR2 FQGNSA. The CDR3 is 13 residues long. V was clipped by 2 bases and J by 7 bases, with 12 bases between them. This CDR3 is CASSLLDGYEQYF. The CDR3 DNA follows: TGTGCCAGCAGCTTATTAGATGGGTATGAGCAGTACTTC. Filled out from reference TRBV7-2 and TRBJ2-7, the complete variable domain reads GAGVSQSPSNKVTEKGKDVELRCDPISGHTALYWYRQSLGQGLEFLIYFQGNSAPDKSGLPSDRFSAERTGGSVSTLTIQRTQQEDSAVYLCASSLLDGYEQYFGPGTRLTVT.

The gene calls are TRBV6-1 and TRBJ2-7; 8 nucleotides align to TRBD1. Germline V gene sequence: CDR1 MNHNS, CDR2 SASEGT. The CDR3 sequence is 13 residues long. J gave up 7 bases and V 1 base, and 3 bases lay outside the gene matches. The CDR3 DNA reads as TGTGCCAGCAGTGAAGGGACAGGGCGGGAGCAGTACTTC. It specifies CASSEGTGREQYF.

The J gene is TRBJ2-7, the V gene TRBV7-6; TRBD1 matches at 12 bases. This CDR3 contains 16 residues. With V trimmed by 6 bases and J by 7 bases, 13 bases remained unmatched. The germline gives CDR1 SGHVS, CDR2 FNYEAQ. In DNA form, the CDR3 reads TGTGCCAGCAGACGTAGCGCTGGGACAGGGGGCGAAGAGCAGTACTTC. This sequence encodes CASRRSAGTGGEEQYF.

The V gene is TRBV2, the J gene TRBJ1-1; 10 bases line up with TRBD1. This CDR3 spans 15 amino acids. CDR1 is SNHLY, CDR2 FYNNEI, per germline. Losses at the gene ends were 0 bases for V and 5 bases for J; bases not matched to a gene: 3. The CDR3 region is CASSEATGGWTEAFF. The CDR3 DNA follows: TGTGCCAGCAGTGAAGCGACAGGGGGCTGGACTGAAGCTTTCTTT.

The V call is TRBV4-1, the J call TRBJ2-7; 7 bases line up with TRBD1. The CDR3 runs to 15 residues. Germline lookup yields CDR1 MGHRA and CDR2 YSYEKL. V gave up 3 bases and J gave up 3 bases; unmatched junction bases: 8. CDR3 loop: CASSQTQGSLYEQYF. For the CDR3, the DNA is TGCGCCAGCAGCCAGACACAGGGGAGCCTCTACGAGCAGTACTTC.

The chain carries TRBV28 and TRBJ2-7; D perhaps matches TRBD1 (5 bases). The CDR3 sequence is 14 residues long. Germline CDR1 reads MDHEN; CDR2 reads SYDVKM. V shed 3 bases and J shed 2 bases, with 11 bases lying between them. The CDR3 is CASSLLGQPYEQYF. For the CDR3, the DNA is TGTGCCAGCAGTTTGCTTGGACAACCCTACGAGCAGTACTTC.

The chain joins TRBV6-4 to TRBJ1-4; 7 bases agree with TRBD1. This CDR3 contains 19 residues. V was clipped by 6 bases and J by 6 bases; unmatched bases: 22. In germline, CDR1 is MRHNA, CDR2 SNTAGT. Here the CDR3 DNA reads TGTGCCAGCAGCGACCGAGACAGGGTAAGACGCCTGGCCTATGAAAAACTGTTTTTT. Its translation is CASSDRDRVRRLAYEKLFF.

V and J are TRBV11-2 and TRBJ2-1, with a tentative D call TRBD2 (6 bases). V gave up 5 bases and J gave up 8 bases, with 16 bases separating them. This CDR3 has 14 residues. CDR1 SGHAT and CDR2 FQNNGV come from the germline V gene. The CDR3 protein is CASSPGTSADEQFF. CDR3 in DNA: TGTGCCAGCAGCCCCGGGACTTCAGCGGATGAGCAGTTCTTC.

V and J are TRBV2 and TRBJ1-5; D is unresolved. V gave up 5 bases and J gave up 0 bases, with 8 bases separating them. Per the germline V gene, CDR1 is SNHLY and CDR2 is FYNNEI. The CDR3 spans 14 residues. CDR3 loop: CASSWTVSNQPQHF. CDR3 bases: TGTGCCAGCAGTTGGACGGTTAGCAATCAGCCCCAGCATTTT. The entire variable domain, with the rest obtained from reference TRBV2 and TRBJ1-5, is as follows: EPEVTQTPSHQVTQMGQEVILRCVPISNHLYFYWYRQILGQKVEFLVSFYNNEISEKSEIFDDQFSVERPDGSNFTLKIRSTKLEDSAMYFCASSWTVSNQPQHFGDGTRLSIL.

V gene TRBV5-1 combines with J gene TRBJ2-1; a possible D gene is TRBD1 (6 bases). CDR3 length: 14 residues. V lost 4 bases to trimming and J lost 9 bases, with 17 bases between them. CDR1 SGHRS and CDR2 YFSETQ come from the germline V gene. CDR3 DNA: TGCGCCAGCAGCAGCAGGGGATATGTCGGTGAGCAGTTCTTC. It encodes CASSSRGYVGEQFF.

V is TRBV30 and J is TRBJ2-3; 11 bases are a match to TRBD2. Germline V gene lookup returns CDR1 GTSNPN and CDR2 SVGIG (reference sequence). Germline trimming cut 2 bases from V and 5 bases from J; bases unmatched to any gene: 6. The CDR3 covers 15 residues. This CDR3 is CAWSIAGGRVDTQYF. CDR3 nucleotides: TGTGCCTGGAGTATAGCGGGAGGGCGGGTAGATACGCAGTATTTT.

This chain connects TRBV28 to TRBJ2-7; 7 bases line up with TRBD1. The CDR3 is 18 amino acids. The germline V gene encodes CDR1 MDHEN and CDR2 SYDVKM. V shed 4 bases and J 1 base; nucleotides not matched to a gene: 16. For the CDR3, the DNA is TGTGCCAGCAGTTCCTTTGGCCCTGGGACAGAGTTTTCCTACGAGCAGTACTTC. This translates into CASSSFGPGTEFSYEQYF.

The genes are TRBV10-3 and TRBJ2-3; 10 nucleotides align to TRBD2. The germline V gene has CDR1 ENHRY and CDR2 SYGVKD. This CDR3 spans 15 amino acids. With V trimmed by 3 bases and J by 2 bases, 2 bases remained unmatched. The CDR3 nucleotides read TGTGCCATCAGTGAAGCGGGGGGGGACACAGATACGCAGTATTTT. Amino acids: CAISEAGGDTDTQYF.

The chain carries TRBV19 and TRBJ2-1; no clear D. Germline CDR1 LNHDA, CDR2 SQIVND (reference sequence). Trimming took off 0 bases at V and 12 bases at J, with 12 bases between the two ends. The CDR3 sequence is 13 residues long. The chain's CDR3 is CASSIDRASGQFF. The DNA for the CDR3 is TGTGCCAGTAGTATAGATAGGGCTTCCGGGCAGTTCTTC.

The V gene is TRBV19, the J gene TRBJ1-4; D is perhaps TRBD1 (6 bases). V lost 0 bases and J 7 bases, leaving 12 bases between the germline ends. The CDR3 is 15 amino acids. The germline V gene encodes CDR1 LNHDA and CDR2 SQIVND (reference sequence). CDR3 sequence: CASSIDTGGGEKLFF. The CDR3 coding sequence is TGTGCCAGTAGTATAGATACCGGGGGCGGTGAAAAACTGTTTTTT.

This clone was counted once. This chain connects TRBV7-9 to TRBJ2-7; 13 bases agree with TRBD2. This CDR3 spans 17 amino acids. Trimming cost V 5 bases and J 4 bases; bases outside gene matches: 11. Germline V gene lookup returns CDR1 SEHNR and CDR2 FQNEAQ (reference sequence). CDR3 sequence reads: CASSHGLAGAVGYEQYF. CDR3 nucleotides: TGTGCCAGCAGCCACGGACTAGCGGGAGCAGTTGGTTACGAGCAGTACTTC.

The V gene is TRBV28, the J gene TRBJ2-3, with 8 nucleotides matching TRBD2. With 4 bases clipped from V and 3 bases from J, the junction kept 9 bases outside the gene matches. Germline CDR1 reads MDHEN; CDR2 reads SYDVKM. This CDR3 comprises 16 residues. DNA for the CDR3: TGTGCCAGCAGTTCCCCAGGTAGCGGGACGACAGATACGCAGTATTTT. Translation gives CASSSPGSGTTDTQYF.

The CDR3 sequence: CSVARASRRGPNEQFF. CDR3 DNA: TGCAGCGTCGCTCGGGCCTCACGAAGGGGACCCAATGAGCAGTTCTTC. This chain links TRBV29-1 with TRBJ2-1; perhaps D is TRBD1 or TRBD2 (5 bases each). This CDR3 region has 16 residues. Deletions cut 6 bases from V and 6 bases from J, with 24 bases between. The germline gives CDR1 SQVTM, CDR2 ANQGSEA.

The V gene is TRBV19, the J gene TRBJ2-5, with D possibly being TRBD2 (6 bases). This CDR3 has 12 residues. Germline CDR1 reads LNHDA; CDR2 reads SQIVND (reference sequence). V lost 5 bases and J 4 bases, leaving 8 bases between the germline ends. The CDR3 coding sequence is TGTGCCAGTAGTCAGGGAGGAGAGACCCAGTACTTC. Translating it yields CASSQGGETQYF.

This clone was counted a single time. V usage is TRBV18 and J usage is TRBJ1-2; unclear D gene. CDR3 length: 13 residues. Germline values: CDR1 KGHSH, CDR2 LQKENI. The ends were cut back, 3 bases at V and 4 bases at J, with 9 bases in the middle. This CDR3 is CASSPDGSYGYTF. The CDR3 nucleotides are TGTGCCAGCTCACCTGACGGGTCCTATGGCTACACCTTC. Drawing the rest from reference TRBV18 and TRBJ1-2, the complete variable domain is NAGVMQNPRHLVRRRGQEARLRCSPMKGHSHVYWYRQLPEEGLKFMVYLQKENIIDESGMPKERFSAEFPKEGPSILRIQQVVRGDSAAYFCASSPDGSYGYTFGSGTRLTVV.

V usage is TRBV23-1 and J usage is TRBJ2-3; possibly TRBD1 for D (5 bases). Being an ORF, TRBV23-1 has a function that is uncertain. The CDR3 has 13 amino acids. The V end was cut by 6 bases, the J end by 2 bases, with 9 bases between. CDR3 amino acids: CASSRADTDTQYF. In DNA form, the CDR3 reads TGCGCCAGCAGCAGGGCTGACACAGATACGCAGTATTTT.

V gene TRBV6-1 combines with J gene TRBJ2-7; the D is unclear. Trimming left V 6 bases short and J 0 bases short, with 12 bases between. This CDR3 region has 14 residues. In germline, CDR1 is MNHNS, CDR2 SASEGT. Here the CDR3 reads CASSPDRYSYEQYF. The CDR3 nucleotides read TGTGCCAGCAGCCCCGACCGTTACTCCTACGAGCAGTACTTC.